Included here is one T cell receptor (beta chain) sequence, with context. A single record per CDR3 protein comes from TCRdb applying MiXCR to the 5' RACE reads. The profile shows about 540,000 distinct CDR3 sequences, about 20% of them singletons. The sample belongs to a study of T-cell memory formation after mild COVID-19. The CDR3 length is 17 residues. V lost 5 bases, J lost 4 bases, and 7 bases stayed unmatched. Germline V gene lookup returns CDR1 MNHEY and CDR2 SMNVEV (reference sequence). The source material was PBMCs or a T cell subset sorted from them (not recorded which). This clonotype was sampled from an adult woman who had mild COVID-19 (a few samples of this study predate the infection). Cell type and time point are not known. This sequence joins TRBV27 and TRBJ2-1; 14 nucleotides match TRBD2. CDR3 protein: CASSALRLAGGYNEQFF. The DNA for the CDR3 is TGTGCCAGCAGTGCCCTTAGACTAGCGGGAGGGTACAATGAGCAGTTCTTC.